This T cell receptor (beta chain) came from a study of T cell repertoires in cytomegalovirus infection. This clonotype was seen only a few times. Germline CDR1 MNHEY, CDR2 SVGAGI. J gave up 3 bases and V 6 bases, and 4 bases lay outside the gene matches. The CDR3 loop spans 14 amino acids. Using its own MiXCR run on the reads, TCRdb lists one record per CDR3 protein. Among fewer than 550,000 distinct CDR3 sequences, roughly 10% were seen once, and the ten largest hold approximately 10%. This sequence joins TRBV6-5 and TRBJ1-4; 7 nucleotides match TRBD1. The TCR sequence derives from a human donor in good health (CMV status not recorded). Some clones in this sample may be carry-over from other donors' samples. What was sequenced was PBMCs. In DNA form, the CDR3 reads TGTGCCAGCAGCATGACAGGGCCTAATGAAAAACTGTTTTTT. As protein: CASSMTGPNEKLFF.